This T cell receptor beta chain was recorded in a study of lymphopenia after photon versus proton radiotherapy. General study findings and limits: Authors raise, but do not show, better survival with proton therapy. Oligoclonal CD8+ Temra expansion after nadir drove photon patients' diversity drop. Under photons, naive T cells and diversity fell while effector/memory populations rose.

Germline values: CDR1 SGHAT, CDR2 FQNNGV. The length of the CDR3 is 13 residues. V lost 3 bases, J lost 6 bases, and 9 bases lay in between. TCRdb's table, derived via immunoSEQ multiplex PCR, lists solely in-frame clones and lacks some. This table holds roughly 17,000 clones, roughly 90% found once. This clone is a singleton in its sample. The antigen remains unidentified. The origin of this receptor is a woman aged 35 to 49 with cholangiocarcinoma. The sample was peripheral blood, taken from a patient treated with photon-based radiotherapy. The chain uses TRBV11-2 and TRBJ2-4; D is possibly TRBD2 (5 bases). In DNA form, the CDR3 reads TGTGCCAGCAGCTTTCCGGCGGGAAACATTCAGTACTTC. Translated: CASSFPAGNIQYF.